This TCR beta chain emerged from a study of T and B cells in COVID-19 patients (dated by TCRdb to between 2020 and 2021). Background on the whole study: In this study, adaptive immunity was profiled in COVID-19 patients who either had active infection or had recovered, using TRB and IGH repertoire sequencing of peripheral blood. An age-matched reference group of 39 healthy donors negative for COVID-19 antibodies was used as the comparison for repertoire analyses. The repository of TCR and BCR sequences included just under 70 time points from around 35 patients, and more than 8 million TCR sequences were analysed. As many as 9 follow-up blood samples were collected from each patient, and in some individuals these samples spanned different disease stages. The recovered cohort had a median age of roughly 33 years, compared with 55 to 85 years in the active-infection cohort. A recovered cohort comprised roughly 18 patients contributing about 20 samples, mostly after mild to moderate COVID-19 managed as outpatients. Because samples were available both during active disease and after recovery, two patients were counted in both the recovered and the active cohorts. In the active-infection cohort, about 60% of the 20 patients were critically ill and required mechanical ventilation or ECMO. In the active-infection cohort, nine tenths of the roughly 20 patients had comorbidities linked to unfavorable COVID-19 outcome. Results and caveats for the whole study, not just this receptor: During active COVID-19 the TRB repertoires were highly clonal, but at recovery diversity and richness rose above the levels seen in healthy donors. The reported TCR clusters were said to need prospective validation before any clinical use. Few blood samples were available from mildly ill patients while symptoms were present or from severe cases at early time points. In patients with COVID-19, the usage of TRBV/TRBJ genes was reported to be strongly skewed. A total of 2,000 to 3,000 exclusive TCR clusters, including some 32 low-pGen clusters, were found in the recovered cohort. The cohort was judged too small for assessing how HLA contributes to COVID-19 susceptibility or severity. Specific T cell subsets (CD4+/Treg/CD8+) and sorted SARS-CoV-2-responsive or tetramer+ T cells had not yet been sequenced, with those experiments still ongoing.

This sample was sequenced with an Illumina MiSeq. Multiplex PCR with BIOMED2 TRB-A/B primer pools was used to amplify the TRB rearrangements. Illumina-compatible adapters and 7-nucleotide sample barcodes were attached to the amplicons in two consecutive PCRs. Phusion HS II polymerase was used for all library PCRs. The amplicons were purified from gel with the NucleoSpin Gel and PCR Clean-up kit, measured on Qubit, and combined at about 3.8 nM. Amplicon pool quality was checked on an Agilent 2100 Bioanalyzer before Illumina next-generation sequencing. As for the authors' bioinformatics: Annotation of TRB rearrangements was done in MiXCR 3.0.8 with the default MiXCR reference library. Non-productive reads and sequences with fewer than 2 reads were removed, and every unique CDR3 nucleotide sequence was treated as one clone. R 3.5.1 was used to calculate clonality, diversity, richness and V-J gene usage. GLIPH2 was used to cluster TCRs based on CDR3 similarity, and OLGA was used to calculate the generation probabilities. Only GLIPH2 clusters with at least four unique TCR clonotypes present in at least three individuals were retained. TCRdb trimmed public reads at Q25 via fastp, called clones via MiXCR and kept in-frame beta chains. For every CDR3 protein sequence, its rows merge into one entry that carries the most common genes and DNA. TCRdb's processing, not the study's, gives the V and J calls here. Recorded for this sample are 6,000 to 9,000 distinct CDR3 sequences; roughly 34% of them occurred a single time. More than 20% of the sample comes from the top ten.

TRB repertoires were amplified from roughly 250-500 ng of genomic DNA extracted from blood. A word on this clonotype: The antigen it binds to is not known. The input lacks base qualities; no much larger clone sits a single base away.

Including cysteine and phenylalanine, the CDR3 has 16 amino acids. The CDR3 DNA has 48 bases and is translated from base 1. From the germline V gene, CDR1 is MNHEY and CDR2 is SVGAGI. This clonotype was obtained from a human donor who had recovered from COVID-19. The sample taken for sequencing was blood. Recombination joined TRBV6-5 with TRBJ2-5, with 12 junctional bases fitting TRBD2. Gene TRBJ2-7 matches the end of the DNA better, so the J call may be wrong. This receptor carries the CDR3 CAIKITLAGGAYEQYF. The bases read TGTGCCATCAAAATTACACTAGCGGGGGGCGCTTACGAGCAGTACTTC.